This is a list of T cell receptor beta chains from one sample in a study of T-cell memory formation after mild COVID-19. MiXCR, applied by TCRdb to the 5' RACE reads, yields one record per CDR3 protein. Of roughly 43,000 distinct CDR3 sequences in the sample, 8% to 10% were seen once. The sample taken for sequencing was PBMCs or a T cell subset sorted from them (not recorded which). Receptors originate from an adult woman who had mild COVID-19 (a few samples of this study predate the infection). Cell type and time point are not known. Each CDR3 is given with its conserved first and last residue. A D gene is named only where the DNA matches it firmly. Where a row states a size, it is once, few, many or the class of an expanded clone; other rows omit it.

clone size: many; J gene: TRBJ1-4; V gene: TRBV10-3; D gene: NA; CDR3 protein: CAISDKGGYEKLFF; CDR3 DNA: TGTGCCATCAGTGACAAGGGGGGTTATGAAAAACTGTTTTTT
clone size: few; J gene: TRBJ1-1; V gene: TRBV5-6; D gene: TRBD1; CDR3 protein: CASSIAGTGAGNTEAFF; CDR3 DNA: TGTGCCAGCAGCATCGCCGGGACAGGGGCGGGGAACACTGAAGCTTTCTTT
clone size: NA; J gene: TRBJ2-7; V gene: TRBV18; D gene: NA; CDR3 protein: CASSQGLSSYEQYF; CDR3 DNA: TGTGCCAGCTCACAAGGGCTTAGCTCCTACGAGCAGTACTTC
clone size: many; J gene: TRBJ2-2; V gene: TRBV5-1; D gene: NA; CDR3 protein: CASSWRHVNTGELFF; CDR3 DNA: TGCGCCAGCAGCTGGCGACACGTAAACACCGGGGAGCTGTTTTTT
clone size: many; J gene: TRBJ1-1; V gene: TRBV7-9; D gene: NA; CDR3 protein: CASSLEGGTEAFF; CDR3 DNA: TGTGCCAGCAGCTTAGAAGGGGGCACTGAAGCTTTCTTT
clone size: NA; J gene: TRBJ2-7; V gene: TRBV27; D gene: NA; CDR3 protein: CAHTRGEQYF; CDR3 DNA: TGTGCTCATACACGGGGCGAGCAGTACTTC
clone size: few; J gene: TRBJ2-5; V gene: TRBV7-3; D gene: TRBD2; CDR3 protein: CASSLGRVAGARETQYF; CDR3 DNA: TGTGCCAGCAGCTTGGGTCGGGTAGCGGGGGCACGAGAGACCCAGTACTTC
clone size: NA; J gene: TRBJ2-7; V gene: TRBV20-1; D gene: NA; CDR3 protein: CSARDQGRAYYEQYF; CDR3 DNA: TGCAGTGCTAGAGATCAAGGTAGAGCTTACTACGAGCAGTACTTC
clone size: few; J gene: TRBJ2-5; V gene: TRBV7-9; D gene: NA; CDR3 protein: CASSPPIRRGRETQYF; CDR3 DNA: TGTGCCAGCAGCCCCCCCATTAGGAGGGGGCGGGAGACCCAGTACTTC
clone size: NA; J gene: TRBJ1-4; V gene: TRBV7-8; D gene: NA; CDR3 protein: CASSLGGGNEKLFF; CDR3 DNA: TGTGCCAGCAGCTTAGGTGGCGGGAATGAAAAACTGTTTTTT
clone size: NA; J gene: TRBJ1-1; V gene: TRBV7-6; D gene: NA; CDR3 protein: CASSLAVANTEAFF; CDR3 DNA: TGTGCCAGCAGCTTAGCTGTAGCGAACACTGAAGCTTTCTTT
clone size: few; J gene: TRBJ1-5; V gene: TRBV6-1; D gene: NA; CDR3 protein: CASSPQGSNQPQHF; CDR3 DNA: TGTGCCAGCAGTCCCCAGGGTAGCAATCAGCCCCAGCATTTT
clone size: many; J gene: TRBJ2-7; V gene: TRBV30; D gene: NA; CDR3 protein: CASGTKTYEQYF; CDR3 DNA: TGTGCCTCGGGGACCAAGACCTACGAGCAGTACTTC
clone size: many; J gene: TRBJ2-3; V gene: TRBV7-7; D gene: NA; CDR3 protein: CASSLSPGTDTQYF; CDR3 DNA: TGTGCCAGCAGCTTATCGCCTGGCACAGATACGCAGTATTTT
clone size: NA; J gene: TRBJ2-7; V gene: TRBV21-1; D gene: NA; CDR3 protein: CASSKTASQGEQYF; CDR3 DNA: TGTGCCAGCAGCAAAACCGCATCACAGGGGGAGCAGTACTTC
clone size: many; J gene: TRBJ2-1; V gene: TRBV11-2; D gene: TRBD2; CDR3 protein: CASSLSGGSEQFF; CDR3 DNA: TGTGCCAGCAGCTTGAGCGGGGGGAGTGAGCAGTTCTTC
clone size: NA; J gene: TRBJ2-3; V gene: TRBV29-1; D gene: NA; CDR3 protein: CSVGGRGLTDTQYF; CDR3 DNA: TGCAGCGTTGGAGGGCGGGGGCTTACAGATACGCAGTATTTT
clone size: few; J gene: TRBJ2-3; V gene: TRBV11-3; D gene: NA; CDR3 protein: CASSLGGPSFGTQYF; CDR3 DNA: TGTGCCAGCAGCTTAGGGGGCCCCAGCTTTGGTACGCAGTATTTT
clone size: few; J gene: TRBJ2-7; V gene: TRBV5-1; D gene: NA; CDR3 protein: CASSLGAGHGDEQYF; CDR3 DNA: TGCGCCAGCAGCTTGGGCGCAGGGCACGGCGACGAGCAGTACTTC
clone size: NA; J gene: TRBJ2-3; V gene: TRBV5-1; D gene: TRBD1; CDR3 protein: CASSGFRQGPDTQYF; CDR3 DNA: TGCGCCAGCAGCGGATTTAGACAGGGCCCAGATACGCAGTATTTT
clone size: few; J gene: TRBJ2-5; V gene: TRBV5-1; D gene: TRBD2; CDR3 protein: CASSLAGGQIVETQYF; CDR3 DNA: TGCGCCAGCAGCTTAGCGGGGGGGCAGATCGTGGAGACCCAGTACTTC
clone size: few; J gene: TRBJ2-5; V gene: TRBV7-9; D gene: NA; CDR3 protein: CASSLASGSQETQYF; CDR3 DNA: TGTGCCAGCAGCTTAGCGAGCGGGTCTCAAGAGACCCAGTACTTC
clone size: NA; J gene: TRBJ2-7; V gene: TRBV12-3/TRBV12-4; D gene: TRBD2; CDR3 protein: CASSLSGGTPFYEQYF; CDR3 DNA: TGTGCCAGCAGTTTGAGCGGGGGGACCCCATTTTACGAGCAGTACTTC
clone size: NA; J gene: TRBJ2-3; V gene: TRBV20-1; D gene: TRBD2; CDR3 protein: CSARTSGGTDTQYF; CDR3 DNA: TGCAGTGCTAGGACTAGCGGGGGCACAGATACGCAGTATTTT
clone size: NA; J gene: TRBJ2-1; V gene: TRBV5-5; D gene: NA; CDR3 protein: CASSLATSSNEQFF; CDR3 DNA: TGTGCCAGCAGCTTGGCCACTAGCAGTAATGAGCAGTTCTTC
clone size: many; J gene: TRBJ2-1; V gene: TRBV5-1; D gene: TRBD1; CDR3 protein: CASSSPEQGALEWFNEQFF; CDR3 DNA: TGCGCCAGCAGCTCCCCGGAACAGGGGGCCTTAGAGTGGTTCAATGAGCAGTTCTTC
clone size: many; J gene: TRBJ1-5; V gene: TRBV12-3/TRBV12-4; D gene: TRBD1; CDR3 protein: CASSHNRGEWGNQPQHF; CDR3 DNA: TGTGCCAGCAGTCATAACAGGGGCGAATGGGGCAATCAGCCCCAGCATTTT
clone size: few; J gene: TRBJ1-1; V gene: TRBV20-1; D gene: NA; CDR3 protein: CSASYLSTEAFF; CDR3 DNA: TGCAGTGCTAGTTACCTGAGCACTGAAGCTTTCTTT
clone size: NA; J gene: TRBJ2-2; V gene: TRBV19; D gene: NA; CDR3 protein: CASSIEGINTGELFF; CDR3 DNA: TGTGCCAGTAGTATAGAGGGAATCAACACCGGGGAGCTGTTTTTT
clone size: few; J gene: TRBJ2-7; V gene: TRBV4-2; D gene: NA; CDR3 protein: CASSQVGRSSYEQYF; CDR3 DNA: TGTGCCAGCAGCCAAGTGGGCAGATCGTCCTACGAGCAGTACTTC
clone size: many; J gene: TRBJ2-5; V gene: TRBV12-3/TRBV12-4; D gene: NA; CDR3 protein: CASSFGVGETQYF; CDR3 DNA: TGTGCCAGCAGTTTTGGGGTGGGGGAGACCCAGTACTTC
clone size: many; J gene: TRBJ2-2; V gene: TRBV10-3; D gene: NA; CDR3 protein: CAISESARGELFF; CDR3 DNA: TGTGCCATCAGTGAGTCCGCCCGCGGGGAGCTGTTTTTT
clone size: NA; J gene: TRBJ2-5; V gene: TRBV24-1; D gene: TRBD1; CDR3 protein: CATSDQRDRERETQYF; CDR3 DNA: TGTGCCACCAGTGACCAACGGGACAGGGAGAGGGAGACCCAGTACTTC
clone size: few; J gene: TRBJ1-5; V gene: TRBV7-6; D gene: TRBD1; CDR3 protein: CASSAGTANQPQHF; CDR3 DNA: TGTGCCAGCAGCGCCGGGACAGCAAATCAGCCCCAGCATTTT
clone size: many; J gene: TRBJ2-4; V gene: TRBV6-5; D gene: NA; CDR3 protein: CASSSPGQAKNIQYF; CDR3 DNA: TGTGCCAGCAGTTCCCCCGGACAGGCCAAAAACATTCAGTACTTC
clone size: few; J gene: TRBJ2-7; V gene: TRBV2; D gene: NA; CDR3 protein: CASSERDYEQYF; CDR3 DNA: TGTGCCAGCAGTGAAAGGGACTACGAGCAGTACTTC
clone size: many; J gene: TRBJ2-3; V gene: TRBV9; D gene: NA; CDR3 protein: CASSVLQGSSDTQYF; CDR3 DNA: TGTGCCAGCAGCGTCCTACAGGGTTCATCAGATACGCAGTATTTT
clone size: NA; J gene: TRBJ1-2; V gene: TRBV2; D gene: NA; CDR3 protein: CASSGTRTSYYGYTF; CDR3 DNA: TGTGCCAGCAGTGGTACACGGACGAGTTACTATGGCTACACCTTC
clone size: NA; J gene: TRBJ2-7; V gene: TRBV6-2/TRBV6-3; D gene: NA; CDR3 protein: CASSPGAFYEQYF; CDR3 DNA: TGTGCCAGCAGTCCTGGGGCCTTCTACGAGCAGTACTTC
clone size: few; J gene: TRBJ1-1; V gene: TRBV7-2; D gene: NA; CDR3 protein: CASSLGPVGGEAFF; CDR3 DNA: TGTGCCAGCAGCTTAGGTCCCGTAGGGGGTGAAGCTTTCTTT